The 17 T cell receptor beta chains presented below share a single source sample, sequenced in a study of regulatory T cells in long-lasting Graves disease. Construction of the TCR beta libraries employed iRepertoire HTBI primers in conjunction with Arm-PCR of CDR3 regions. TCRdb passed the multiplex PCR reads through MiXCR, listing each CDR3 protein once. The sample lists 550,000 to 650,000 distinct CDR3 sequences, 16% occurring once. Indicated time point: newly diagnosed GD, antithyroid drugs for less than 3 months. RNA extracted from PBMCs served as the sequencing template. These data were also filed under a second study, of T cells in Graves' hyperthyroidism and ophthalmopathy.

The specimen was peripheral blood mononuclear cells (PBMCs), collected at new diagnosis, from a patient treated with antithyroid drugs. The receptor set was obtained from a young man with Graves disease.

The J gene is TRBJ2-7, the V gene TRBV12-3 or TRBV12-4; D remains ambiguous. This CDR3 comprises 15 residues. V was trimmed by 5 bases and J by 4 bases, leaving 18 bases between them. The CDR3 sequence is CASSNRASLPYEQYF. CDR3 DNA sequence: TGTGCCAGCAGTAACCGGGCCTCCTTACCTTACGAGCAGTACTTC.

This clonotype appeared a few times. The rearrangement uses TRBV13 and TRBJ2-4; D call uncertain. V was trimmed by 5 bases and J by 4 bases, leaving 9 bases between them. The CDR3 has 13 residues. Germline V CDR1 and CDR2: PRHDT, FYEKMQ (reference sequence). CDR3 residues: CASSPTPKNIQYF. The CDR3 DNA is TGTGCCAGCAGCCCGACCCCTAAAAACATTCAGTACTTC.

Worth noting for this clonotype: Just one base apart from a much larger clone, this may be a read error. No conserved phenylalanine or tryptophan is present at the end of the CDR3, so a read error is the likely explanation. This chain's CDR3 is CASTREVASTDTQYL. The DNA of the CDR3 is TGCGCCAGCACCCGCGAGGTCGCTAGCACAGATACGCAGTATCTT. V and J are TRBV5-1 and TRBJ2-3; D gene ambiguous. Trimming took 6 bases from V and 0 from J, leaving 14 bases between them. CDR1 is SGHRS and CDR2 is YFSETQ in the germline V gene. The CDR3 is made up of 15 amino acids.

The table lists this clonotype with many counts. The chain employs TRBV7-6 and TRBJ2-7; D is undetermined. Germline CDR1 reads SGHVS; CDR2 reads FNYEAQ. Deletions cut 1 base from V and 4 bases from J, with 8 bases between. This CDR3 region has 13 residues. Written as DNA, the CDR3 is TGTGCCAGCAGCTTAGGAGAACCGTACGAGCAGTACTTC. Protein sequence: CASSLGEPYEQYF.

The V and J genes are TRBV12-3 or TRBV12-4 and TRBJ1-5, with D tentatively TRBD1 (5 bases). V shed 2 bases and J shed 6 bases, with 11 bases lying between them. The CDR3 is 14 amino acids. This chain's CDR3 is CASSLKWDGQPQHF. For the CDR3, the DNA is TGTGCCAGCAGTTTAAAATGGGACGGTCAGCCCCAGCATTTT.

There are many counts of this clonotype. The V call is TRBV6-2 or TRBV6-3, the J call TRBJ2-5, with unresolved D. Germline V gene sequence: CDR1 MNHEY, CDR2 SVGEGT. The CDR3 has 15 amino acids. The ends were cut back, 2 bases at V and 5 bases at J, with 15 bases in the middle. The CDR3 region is CASSYPPPEEETQYF. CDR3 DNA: TGTGCCAGCAGTTACCCTCCCCCTGAGGAGGAGACCCAGTACTTC.

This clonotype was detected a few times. This CDR3 is CASSRAGGPNQPQHF. DNA for the CDR3: TGCGCCAGCAGCCGAGCTGGGGGGCCCAATCAGCCCCAGCATTTT. The J gene is TRBJ1-5, the V gene TRBV5-1, with a tentative D call TRBD1 (6 bases). The CDR3 contains 15 residues. Germline V gene lookup returns CDR1 SGHRS and CDR2 YFSETQ. V was cut by 4 bases and J by 3 bases, with 14 bases left in between.

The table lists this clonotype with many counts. The CDR3 here is CASSLDPSRALDTGELFF. CDR3 in DNA: TGTGCCAGCAGCTTAGATCCTTCTAGGGCCCTGGACACCGGGGAGCTGTTTTTT. The V and J genes are TRBV11-2 and TRBJ2-2, with no clear D. Germline CDR1 reads SGHAT; CDR2 reads FQNNGV. The V end lost 0 bases, the J end lost 3 bases, and 17 bases lay between the germline ends. The CDR3 length is 18 residues.

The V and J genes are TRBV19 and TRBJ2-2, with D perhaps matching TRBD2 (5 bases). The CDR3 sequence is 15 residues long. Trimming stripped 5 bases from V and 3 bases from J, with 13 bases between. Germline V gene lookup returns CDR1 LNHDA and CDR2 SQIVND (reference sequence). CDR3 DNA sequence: TGTGCCAGTAGTTCTTTTGGACTGTACACCGGGGAGCTGTTTTTT. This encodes CASSSFGLYTGELFF.

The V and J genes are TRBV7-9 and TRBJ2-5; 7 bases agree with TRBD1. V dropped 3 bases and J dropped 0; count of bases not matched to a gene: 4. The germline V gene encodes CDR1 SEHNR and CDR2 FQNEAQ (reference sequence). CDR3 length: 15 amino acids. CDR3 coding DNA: TGTGCCAGCAGCTTGTCCGGGACAGACCAAGAGACCCAGTACTTC. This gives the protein CASSLSGTDQETQYF.

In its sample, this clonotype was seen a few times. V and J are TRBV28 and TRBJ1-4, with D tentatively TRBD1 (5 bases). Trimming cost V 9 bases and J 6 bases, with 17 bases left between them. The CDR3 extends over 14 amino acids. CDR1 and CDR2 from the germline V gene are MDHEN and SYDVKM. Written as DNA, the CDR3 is TGTGCCAGTGGGGACCGCCCCTGGCATGAAAAACTGTTTTTT. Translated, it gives CASGDRPWHEKLFF.

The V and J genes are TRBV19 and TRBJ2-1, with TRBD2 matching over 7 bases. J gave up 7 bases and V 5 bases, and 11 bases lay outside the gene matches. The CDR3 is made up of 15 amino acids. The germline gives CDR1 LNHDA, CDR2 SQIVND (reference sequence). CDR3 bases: TGTGCCAGTAGTCGAGCCGCGGGAGTTGATAATGAGCAGTTCTTC. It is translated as CASSRAAGVDNEQFF.

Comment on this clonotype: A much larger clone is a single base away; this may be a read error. The CDR3 loop is CAGSYGLGRGKGDTEAFF. CDR3 nucleotide sequence: TGTGCCGGCAGCTACGGGTTGGGCAGGGGCAAGGGAGACACTGAAGCTTTCTTT. This chain connects TRBV11-2 to TRBJ1-1; D may be TRBD1 (6 bases). The CDR3 totals 18 residues. CDR1 and CDR2 from the germline V gene are SGHAT and FQNNGV.

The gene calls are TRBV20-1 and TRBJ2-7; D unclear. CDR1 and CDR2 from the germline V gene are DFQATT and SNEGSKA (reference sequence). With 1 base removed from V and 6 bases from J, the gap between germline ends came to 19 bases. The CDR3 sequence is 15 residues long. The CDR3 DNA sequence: TGCAGTGCTAGAGGAAAAGGCCGCTCCCTAGGCGAGCAGTACTTC. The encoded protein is CSARGKGRSLGEQYF.

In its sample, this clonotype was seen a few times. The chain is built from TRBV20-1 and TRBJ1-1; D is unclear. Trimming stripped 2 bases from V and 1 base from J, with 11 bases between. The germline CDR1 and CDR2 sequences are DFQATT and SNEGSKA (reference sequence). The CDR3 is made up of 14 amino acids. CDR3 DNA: TGCAGTGCTAGACTCGAAGTTACGAACACTGAAGCTTTCTTT. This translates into CSARLEVTNTEAFF.

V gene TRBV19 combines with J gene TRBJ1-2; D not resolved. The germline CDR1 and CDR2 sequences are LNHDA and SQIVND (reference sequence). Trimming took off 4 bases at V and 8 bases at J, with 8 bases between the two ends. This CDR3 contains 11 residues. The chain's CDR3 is CASSSFWGYTF. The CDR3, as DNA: TGTGCCAGTAGTAGCTTTTGGGGCTACACCTTC.

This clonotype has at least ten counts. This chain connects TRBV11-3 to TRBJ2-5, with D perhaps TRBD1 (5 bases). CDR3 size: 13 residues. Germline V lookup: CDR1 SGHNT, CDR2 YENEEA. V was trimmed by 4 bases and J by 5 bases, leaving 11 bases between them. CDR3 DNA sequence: TGTGCCAGCAGCTCAAGGGGCTGGGAGACCCAGTACTTC. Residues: CASSSRGWETQYF.